One and the same sample provided the 27 T cell receptor beta chains below, sequenced in a study of beta chain features in type 1 diabetes (dated by TCRdb to 2017 to 2018). Library creation used the immunoSEQ multiplex PCR assay. The entire isolated RNA was reverse transcribed using the High Capacity cDNA Reverse Transcription Kit, and thus expressed TCRB transcripts were sequenced. In its TCRdb copy, this immuneACCESS table keeps in-frame sequences only and misses some clones. Where compared with another copy, unresolved V genes explain less than half of these, and the others have no known cause. The sample table contains 300,000 to 350,000 clones; only one count was recorded for roughly 8% of them. The ten most abundant clones make up approximately 0.44% of the sample. The sample comprised central memory CD4+ T cells from blood. These receptors were obtained from a woman aged 18-29 years in good health.

The V call is TRBV5-6, the J call TRBJ1-4; D is unresolved. The CDR3 extends over 16 amino acids. Trimming took 4 bases from V and 6 from J, leaving 19 bases between them. The germline V gene has CDR1 SGHDT and CDR2 YYEEEE. The CDR3 reads CASSDVKRTRDEKLFF. CDR3 nucleotide sequence: TGTGCCAGCAGCGACGTAAAGAGAACACGGGATGAAAAACTGTTTTTT.

This clone has just a few counts. CDR3 sequence (DNA): TGTGCCAGCAGCTTAGAGGCTAGCGGGAGGGCTTCAGGGAACGAGCAGTACTTC. The encoded protein is CASSLEASGRASGNEQYF. The chain uses TRBV7-6 and TRBJ2-7, with TRBD2 identical over 12 bases. CDR1 and CDR2 (germline): SGHVS, FNYEAQ. This CDR3 comprises 18 residues. V lost 1 base to trimming and J lost 5 bases; unmatched junction nucleotides: 12.

This clone has more than one count but fewer than ten. The J gene is TRBJ1-2, the V gene TRBV6-1; weak D call: TRBD1 (5 bases). The V gene lost 7 bases and the J gene lost 6 bases, with 21 bases spanning the gap. Germline CDR1 and CDR2: MNHNS and SASEGT. The CDR3 extends over 15 amino acids. In DNA, the CDR3 is TGTGCCAGCACCTTGGCAGGGCCTAGGTGGGATGGCTACACCTTC. Its protein product is CASTLAGPRWDGYTF.

There are a few counts of this clone. The CDR3 here is CASSPAFGAATNEKLFF. CDR3 bases: TGTGCCAGCAGCCCGGCCTTCGGGGCAGCAACTAATGAAAAACTGTTTTTT. V is TRBV7-2 and J is TRBJ1-4, with D perhaps matching TRBD1 (5 bases). Trimming pared 5 bases from V and 0 bases from J, leaving 16 bases between. Germline V gene lookup returns CDR1 SGHTA and CDR2 FQGNSA. The CDR3 has 17 amino acids. Full variable domain (outside the CDR3, taken from reference TRBV7-2 and TRBJ1-4): GAGVSQSPSNKVTEKGKDVELRCDPISGHTALYWYRQSLGQGLEFLIYFQGNSAPDKSGLPSDRFSAERTGGSVSTLTIQRTQQEDSAVYLCASSPAFGAATNEKLFFGSGTQLSVL.

A few counts support this clone. The V gene is TRBV5-6, the J gene TRBJ1-2; D may be TRBD1 (6 bases). Germline CDR1 reads SGHDT; CDR2 reads YYEEEE. The V end lost 0 bases, the J end lost 3 bases, and 15 bases lay between the germline ends. The CDR3 totals 16 residues. The CDR3 DNA is TGTGCCAGCAGCTTGGAGGTGGGCAGGGGAGACTATGGCTACACCTTC. It translates to CASSLEVGRGDYGYTF.

This clone was counted between two and nine times. The chain employs TRBV5-4 and TRBJ2-6, with unresolved D. Trimming cost V 4 bases and J 1 base, with 6 bases left between them. The CDR3 length is 14 residues. The germline V gene has CDR1 SGHNT and CDR2 YYREEE (reference sequence). The CDR3: CASSLQSGANVLTF. DNA for the CDR3: TGTGCCAGCAGCCTCCAATCTGGGGCCAACGTCCTGACTTTC. The whole variable domain, remainder taken from reference TRBV5-4 and TRBJ2-6, is ETGVTQSPTHLIKTRGQQVTLRCSSQSGHNTVSWYQQALGQGPQFIFQYYREEENGRGNFPPRFSGLQFPNYSSELNVNALELDDSALYLCASSLQSGANVLTFGAGSRLTVL.

This clone was counted a few times. The chain recombines TRBV15 with TRBJ2-5; 11 nucleotides line up with TRBD2. V trimming: 4 bases; J trimming: 1 base; junction bases outside the gene matches: 5. This CDR3 has 16 amino acids. The germline V gene encodes CDR1 LNHNV and CDR2 YYDKDF (reference sequence). The DNA of the CDR3 is TGTGCCACCAGCACCCGACTAGCGGGACGCCAAGAGACCCAGTACTTC. This codes for CATSTRLAGRQETQYF.

This clone was picked up a small number of times. The chain uses TRBV19 and TRBJ1-1, with D perhaps TRBD1 (6 bases). V lost 5 bases, J lost 1 base, and 8 bases lay in between. Germline V CDR1 and CDR2: LNHDA, SQIVND (reference sequence). The CDR3 has 13 residues. CDR3 nucleotide sequence: TGTGCCAGTAGTCCAGGGGCGAACACTGAAGCTTTCTTT. Protein sequence: CASSPGANTEAFF.

This clone appeared many times. This sample includes further DNA sequences coding for the same CDR3. The gene calls are TRBV18 and TRBJ1-5, with no clear D. V dropped 3 bases and J dropped 5 bases, with 8 bases sitting between them. Germline V gene lookup returns CDR1 KGHSH and CDR2 LQKENI. The CDR3 is 13 amino acids. In DNA, the CDR3 is TGTGCCAGCTCACCGGGCAGAGATCAGCCCCAGCATTTT. Its translation: CASSPGRDQPQHF. Combining the CDR3 with reference TRBV18 and TRBJ1-5 gives the whole variable domain NAGVMQNPRHLVRRRGQEARLRCSPMKGHSHVYWYRQLPEEGLKFMVYLQKENIIDESGMPKERFSAEFPKEGPSILRIQQVVRGDSAAYFCASSPGRDQPQHFGDGTRLSIL.

This chain connects TRBV4-3 to TRBJ1-1; D is unresolved. The V and J ends lost 2 bases and 1 base respectively, with 11 bases between them. CDR1 is LGHNA, CDR2 YSLEER, per germline. The CDR3 sequence is 15 residues long. The CDR3 DNA reads as TGCGCCAGCAGCCAATCGGGGAGCCAGAACACTGAAGCTTTCTTT. This encodes CASSQSGSQNTEAFF.

The table lists this clone with a few counts. This chain joins TRBV7-2 and TRBJ1-1; no clear D. Germline assignment: CDR1 SGHTA and CDR2 FQGNSA. The CDR3 has 13 residues. Trimming took 5 bases from V and 1 from J, leaving 8 bases between them. The chain's CDR3 is CASSTSTNTEAFF. In DNA, the CDR3 is TGTGCCAGCAGCACGAGCACGAACACTGAAGCTTTCTTT.

To note about this clone: One junction end disagrees with the germline gene, perhaps due to a read error. The rearrangement joins TRBV10-3 to TRBJ2-2; no definite D call. Germline V gene data show CDR1 as ENHRY and CDR2 as SYGVKD. This CDR3 region has 15 residues. CDR3 sequence: CASSGEVANTGELFF. DNA for the CDR3: TGTGCCAGCAGTGGAGAGGTGGCGAACACCGGGGAGCTGTTTTTT.

This clone has a handful of counts. The CDR3 coding sequence is TGTGCCAGCAGCGTAGGGCCCCAAGCCTATGGCTACACCTTC. Its protein is CASSVGPQAYGYTF. The gene calls are TRBV9 and TRBJ1-2; the D is unclear. CDR1 is SGDLS, CDR2 YYNGEE, per germline. This CDR3 spans 14 amino acids. Trimming shortened V by 0 bases and J by 4 bases, and 10 bases separated the two germline ends.

A remark on this clone: This clone may be a read error of a much larger clone one base away. The chain couples TRBV6-5 to TRBJ2-6, with D hard to call. Germline values: CDR1 MNHEY, CDR2 SVGAGI. This CDR3 region has 13 residues. This CDR3 is CASSDSGANVLTF. CDR3 in DNA: TGTGCCAGCAGTGACTCTGGGGCCAACGTCCTGACTTTC.

This clone was seen a handful of times. The V gene is TRBV15, the J gene TRBJ1-1; TRBD1 aligns across 7 bases. CDR1 LNHNV and CDR2 YYDKDF come from the germline V gene (reference sequence). CDR3 size: 14 residues. V lost 2 bases and J lost 6; bases outside the gene matches: 6. DNA for the CDR3: TGTGCCACCAGCAGATTCAATGACAGGGCTGAAGCTTTCTTT. It yields the protein CATSRFNDRAEAFF.

The sample holds many counts of this clone. This chain links TRBV2 with TRBJ2-1; D gene ambiguous. Per the germline V gene, CDR1 is SNHLY and CDR2 is FYNNEI. This CDR3 comprises 17 residues. Trimming took off 6 bases at V and 0 bases at J, with 18 bases between the two ends. The DNA for the CDR3 is TGTGCCAGCAGCAACCCCTCTAGGCTGAGCTCCTACAATGAGCAGTTCTTC. This translates into CASSNPSRLSSYNEQFF.

This clone occurred a few times. This chain connects TRBV15 to TRBJ1-2; D is unclear. Per germline, CDR1 LNHNV and CDR2 YYDKDF (reference sequence). This CDR3 spans 16 amino acids. The ends were cut back, 0 bases at V and 7 bases at J, with 18 bases in the middle. The CDR3 loop reads CATSRDSFSTGPGYTF. In DNA form, the CDR3 reads TGTGCCACCAGCAGAGATTCATTTTCAACGGGCCCTGGCTACACCTTC.

This clone has a handful of counts. The chain combines TRBV28 with TRBJ1-1; 7 bases map to TRBD1. The germline V gene encodes CDR1 MDHEN and CDR2 SYDVKM. J was trimmed by 4 bases and V by 10 bases; bases with no gene match: 9. This CDR3 spans 13 amino acids. CDR3 DNA: TGTGCCACCGAGGGGGCGGGGAGCACTGAAGCTTTCTTT. It is translated as CATEGAGSTEAFF.

V gene TRBV6-5 combines with J gene TRBJ1-2; no clear D gene. Trimming took 8 bases from V and 3 from J, leaving 13 bases between them. Per the germline V gene, CDR1 is MNHEY and CDR2 is SVGAGI. This CDR3 has 13 residues. The CDR3 is CASFSRQDYGYTF. CDR3 nucleotide sequence: TGTGCCAGCTTCTCGCGACAAGACTATGGCTACACCTTC.

The V call is TRBV28, the J call TRBJ2-1; the match to TRBD2 covers 12 bases. Germline V gene sequence: CDR1 MDHEN, CDR2 SYDVKM. With V trimmed by 6 bases and J by 9 bases, 9 bases remained unmatched. This CDR3 contains 15 residues. CDR3: CASRITSGRTSEQFF. In DNA form, the CDR3 reads TGTGCCAGCAGAATAACTAGCGGGAGGACCAGTGAGCAGTTCTTC.

This clone has more than one count but fewer than ten. V is TRBV14 and J is TRBJ2-4, with D perhaps TRBD2 (6 bases). V was shortened by 1 base and J by 7 bases, with 8 bases between the two germline ends. Germline CDR1 is SGHDN and CDR2 is FVKESK. CDR3 length equals 13 residues. In DNA, the CDR3 is TGTGCCAGCAGCCAAGGTGCGGGGAACATTCAGTACTTC. Translated: CASSQGAGNIQYF.

In its sample, this clone was seen a few times. V gene TRBV9 combines with J gene TRBJ2-5; D gene ambiguous. The V gene lost 0 bases and the J gene lost 5 bases, with 20 bases spanning the gap. The germline V gene encodes CDR1 SGDLS and CDR2 YYNGEE. The CDR3 is 17 amino acids. The CDR3 protein is CASSVAPSFGVGETQYF. Here the CDR3 DNA reads TGTGCCAGCAGCGTAGCTCCTAGTTTTGGAGTGGGGGAGACCCAGTACTTC.

The chain carries TRBV28 and TRBJ2-2; TRBD1 aligns across 9 bases. The CDR3 consists of 15 residues. Germline CDR1 and CDR2: MDHEN and SYDVKM. CDR3 sequence: CATPQTGGPAGELFF. CDR3 sequence (DNA): TGTGCGACCCCCCAGACAGGGGGGCCGGCCGGGGAGCTGTTTTTT.

This clone was seen a few times. The chain employs TRBV7-2 and TRBJ2-1, with 7 bases lining up with TRBD2. The CDR3 extends over 14 amino acids. The germline V gene has CDR1 SGHTA and CDR2 FQGNSA. V shed 4 bases, J shed 9 bases, and the junction held 9 bases outside the gene matches. Here the CDR3 DNA reads TGTGCCAGCAGCTCCGGACTAGTGGGAAGTGAGCAGTTCTTC. It is translated as CASSSGLVGSEQFF.

This chain links TRBV4-3 with TRBJ1-4; TRBD1 might be the D (5 bases). The CDR3 is 13 amino acids. The germline V gene has CDR1 LGHNA and CDR2 YSLEER. The V end lost 1 base, the J end lost 12 bases, and 12 bases lay between the germline ends. Here the CDR3 reads CASSQVPGAQLFF. The CDR3 DNA reads as TGCGCCAGCAGCCAAGTCCCCGGGGCCCAACTGTTTTTT.

In this sample, this clone turned up a few times. The V gene is TRBV5-5, the J gene TRBJ1-5, with 7 bases fitting TRBD1. V shed 4 bases and J 4 bases; nucleotides not matched to a gene: 11. CDR3 length equals 16 residues. CDR1 SGHKS and CDR2 YYEKEE come from the germline V gene (reference sequence). CDR3 DNA: TGTGCCAGCAGCCAAGGAGGACAGGAAACAAATCAGCCCCAGCATTTT. Encoded protein: CASSQGGQETNQPQHF.

This clone was recorded many times. The chain couples TRBV7-2 to TRBJ2-1; D perhaps matches TRBD1 (5 bases). CDR1 is SGHTA and CDR2 is FQGNSA in the germline V gene. The CDR3 runs to 13 residues. Trimming left V 0 bases short and J 12 bases short, with 12 bases between. The CDR3: CASSLAQGHGQFF. The CDR3 coding sequence is TGTGCCAGCAGCTTAGCTCAGGGTCATGGGCAGTTCTTC.